This T cell receptor (beta chain) was identified during a study of CD8 T cell repertoires and HIV-1 epitope variants. Turning to the study itself: Separate wells received one of Twenty-five Gag or Nef variant peptides.

Profiling relied on immunoSEQ multiplex PCR, and the TCRdb table lists in-frame clones only, not all of them. The sample records around 5,200 clones, less than 75% being singletons. Looked up from germline, CDR1 is MRHNA and CDR2 is SNTAGT. The CDR3 contains 14 residues. With respect to this clone: Its antigen is unidentified. One end of the junction is discordant with germline, which a read error may explain.

Sequenced: cultured CD8+ T cells derived from PBMCs. This TCR derives from a male donor with HIV. The rearrangement links TRBV6-4 to TRBJ2-1; 10 bases align to TRBD2. The CDR3 nucleotides read TGTGCCAGCAGTGAAGCGGGGGGGCCCAATGAGCAGCTCTTC. It specifies CASSEAGGPNEQLF.